These 4 T cell receptor beta chains share one sample of origin, sequenced in a study of T cells in Graves' hyperthyroidism and ophthalmopathy. RNA transcripts served as the template for amplifying TCR beta CDR3 regions. With the HTBI primer set, the TCR CDR3 went through a first round of RT-PCR. One entry per CDR3 protein results from TCRdb running MiXCR on the multiplex PCR reads. The sample holds 350,000 or so distinct CDR3 sequences, around a sixth seen once. The sequenced sample consisted of blood. These receptors all stem from a woman aged 45-65 years with Graves' hyperthyroidism.

The chain joins TRBV20-1 to TRBJ1-5, with 9 bases fitting TRBD1. With V trimmed by 1 base and J by 6 bases, 4 bases remained unmatched. CDR1 DFQATT and CDR2 SNEGSKA come from the germline V gene (reference sequence). CDR3 length equals 14 residues. CDR3 nucleotides: TGCAGTGCTAGAGCACAGGGGGCTTCTCAGCCCCAGCATTTT. Translating it yields CSARAQGASQPQHF.

This clonotype was counted ten times or more. The J gene is TRBJ2-2, the V gene TRBV3-1; 9 nucleotides line up with TRBD2. This CDR3 comprises 17 residues. V gave up 0 bases and J gave up 10 bases; unmatched junction bases: 12. Germline CDR1 LGHDT, CDR2 YNNKEL (reference sequence). CDR3 residues: CASSQDPTWTSEVELFF. In DNA form, the CDR3 reads TGTGCCAGCAGCCAAGATCCAACGTGGACTAGCGAGGTGGAGCTGTTTTTT.

This clonotype has at least ten counts. This chain uses TRBV18 with TRBJ2-2; 8 bases align to TRBD1. J gave up 7 bases and V 3 bases, and 7 bases lay outside the gene matches. Germline CDR1 reads KGHSH; CDR2 reads LQKENI. This CDR3 region has 15 residues. The chain's CDR3 is CASSPYGQGSGELFF. The CDR3 bases are TGTGCCAGCTCACCCTACGGACAGGGCAGCGGGGAGCTGTTTTTT.

This clonotype was observed a handful of times. The CDR3: CASSVGKSTGYEQYV. The CDR3 DNA reads as TGCGCCAGCAGCGTAGGAAAGAGTACAGGATATGAGCAGTACGTC. The V gene is TRBV5-1, the J gene TRBJ2-1; the D gene is possibly TRBD1 (5 bases). The J call is doubtful: the DNA matches TRBJ2-7 better. This CDR3 region has 15 residues. The germline V gene has CDR1 SGHRS and CDR2 YFSETQ.